The rows below give T cell receptor beta chains drawn from one sample of a study of cytotoxic CD8 clonotypes in ibrutinib-treated CLL. Clones were read by immunoSEQ multiplex PCR, and TCRdb kept only the in-frame ones, dropping some. The sample lists about 35,000 clones, over 70% occurring once. Sequencing used PBMCs, obtained at disease progression, from a patient treated with ibrutinib. These receptors originate from a human donor with chronic lymphocytic leukemia. Both conserved end residues are part of each CDR3. Fields, in order: J gene, clone size, V gene, D gene, CDR3 DNA, CDR3 protein. D genes are given only for firm matches. Clone sizes are given selectively: once, few, many, or a class where the clone is expanded.

j_gene: TRBJ2-1
abundance: .
v_gene: TRBV11-2
d_gene: .
CDR3nt: TGTGCCAGCAGCTTATCCCCGGCCTACAATGAGCAGTTCTTC
CDR3aa: CASSLSPAYNEQFF

j_gene: TRBJ2-2
abundance: .
v_gene: TRBV7-9
d_gene: .
CDR3nt: TGTGCCAGCAGCTTCGGAGATACAAGGGCCGGGGAGCTGTTTTTT
CDR3aa: CASSFGDTRAGELFF

j_gene: TRBJ2-1
abundance: .
v_gene: TRBV10-2
d_gene: TRBD2
CDR3nt: TGCGCCAGCAAAAAGGGACTAGCGAGTGCCTACAATGAGCAGTTCTTC
CDR3aa: CASKKGLASAYNEQFF

j_gene: TRBJ1-1
abundance: .
v_gene: TRBV2
d_gene: TRBD1
CDR3nt: TGTGCCAGCAGCAGCTCCGGGACAGGGGCGGCTTTCTTT
CDR3aa: CASSSSGTGAAFF

j_gene: TRBJ2-7
abundance: .
v_gene: TRBV10-3
d_gene: TRBD1
CDR3nt: TGTGCCATCAGGGCCGGGACAGGGGGTACGGGATACGAGCAGTACTTC
CDR3aa: CAIRAGTGGTGYEQYF

j_gene: TRBJ1-6
abundance: .
v_gene: TRBV6-1
d_gene: .
CDR3nt: TGTGCCAGCAGTCAAGGCGAGCGACAGGTAGATAATTCACCCCTCCACTTT
CDR3aa: CASSQGERQVDNSPLHF

j_gene: TRBJ2-7
abundance: .
v_gene: TRBV7-6
d_gene: .
CDR3nt: TGTGCCAGCAGCTGGGCCGCAGGGGAATACGAGCAGTACTTC
CDR3aa: CASSWAAGEYEQYF

j_gene: TRBJ2-3
abundance: .
v_gene: TRBV11-2
d_gene: TRBD1
CDR3nt: TGTGCCAGCAGCTCGCCCGGGACAGGGGACAGAGATACGCAGTATTTT
CDR3aa: CASSSPGTGDRDTQYF

j_gene: TRBJ2-3
abundance: .
v_gene: TRBV20-1
d_gene: .
CDR3nt: TGCAGTGCTAGCGGCACAGATACGCAGTATTTT
CDR3aa: CSASGTDTQYF

j_gene: TRBJ2-7
abundance: .
v_gene: TRBV5-5
d_gene: .
CDR3nt: TGTGCCAGCAGCATATCAACAGGATACTACGAGCAGTACTTC
CDR3aa: CASSISTGYYEQYF

j_gene: TRBJ1-5
abundance: .
v_gene: TRBV6-1
d_gene: .
CDR3nt: TGTGCCAGCAGTGAACAGGGAACAGGGCCCCAGCATTTT
CDR3aa: CASSEQGTGPQHF

j_gene: TRBJ1-6
abundance: .
v_gene: TRBV5-8
d_gene: .
CDR3nt: TGTGCCAGCAGCTGGGACAACGATAATTCACCCCTCCACTTT
CDR3aa: CASSWDNDNSPLHF

j_gene: TRBJ2-1
abundance: .
v_gene: TRBV6-1
d_gene: TRBD2
CDR3nt: TGTGCCAGCAGTGAAGTAGCGGGGACTACCCTGGGGCAGTTCTTC
CDR3aa: CASSEVAGTTLGQFF

j_gene: TRBJ2-7
abundance: .
v_gene: TRBV7-9
d_gene: TRBD1
CDR3nt: TGTGCCAGCAGCTCCGGGACAGGGGTTTCCACCTACGAGCAGTACTTC
CDR3aa: CASSSGTGVSTYEQYF

j_gene: TRBJ1-1
abundance: .
v_gene: TRBV7-6
d_gene: TRBD1
CDR3nt: TGTGCCAGCAGCTTCAACCCGGGACAGGGGGCAGGGACTGAAGCTTTCTTT
CDR3aa: CASSFNPGQGAGTEAFF

j_gene: TRBJ2-7
abundance: .
v_gene: TRBV25-1
d_gene: TRBD1
CDR3nt: TGTGCCAGCAGCCCATTAGACAGGGCAAACGAGCAGTACTTC
CDR3aa: CASSPLDRANEQYF

j_gene: TRBJ2-7
abundance: .
v_gene: TRBV4-1
d_gene: TRBD2
CDR3nt: TGCGCCAGCAGCCAGGAACTAGCGGGGTTCTACGAGCAGTACTTC
CDR3aa: CASSQELAGFYEQYF

j_gene: TRBJ1-5
abundance: few
v_gene: TRBV10-3
d_gene: .
CDR3nt: TGTGCCATCAGTGTACAGGGCAATCAGCCCCAGCATTTT
CDR3aa: CAISVQGNQPQHF

j_gene: TRBJ1-2
abundance: few
v_gene: TRBV7-2
d_gene: .
CDR3nt: TGTGCCAGCAGCCCCAGTCAGGGCGATAACTATGGCTACACCTTC
CDR3aa: CASSPSQGDNYGYTF

j_gene: TRBJ1-2
abundance: few
v_gene: TRBV19
d_gene: .
CDR3nt: TGTGCCAGTAGACTCTCCCACTATGGCTACACCTTC
CDR3aa: CASRLSHYGYTF

j_gene: TRBJ2-7
abundance: few
v_gene: TRBV29-1
d_gene: .
CDR3nt: TGCAGCGCCCAGGTAAACATCTACGAGCAGTACTTC
CDR3aa: CSAQVNIYEQYF

j_gene: TRBJ1-2
abundance: .
v_gene: TRBV2
d_gene: .
CDR3nt: TGTGCCAGCAGCCAAGGGGCAACTAACTATGGCTACACCTTC
CDR3aa: CASSQGATNYGYTF

j_gene: TRBJ1-1
abundance: .
v_gene: TRBV2
d_gene: .
CDR3nt: TGTGCCAGCACCCGTACAGCGTGGAACACTGAAGCTTTCTTT
CDR3aa: CASTRTAWNTEAFF

j_gene: TRBJ2-7
abundance: .
v_gene: TRBV9
d_gene: .
CDR3nt: TGTGCCAGCAGCCCCCGGTCCCTCCCCTCCTACGAGCAGTACTTC
CDR3aa: CASSPRSLPSYEQYF

j_gene: TRBJ2-7
abundance: .
v_gene: TRBV21-1
d_gene: .
CDR3nt: TGTGCCAGCAGCAAAGGGACAGGAGATTATCGTAACTACGAGCAGTACTTC
CDR3aa: CASSKGTGDYRNYEQYF

j_gene: TRBJ2-3
abundance: few
v_gene: TRBV6-5
d_gene: .
CDR3nt: TGTGCCAGCTTAGGGGGGGGGCTTGGAGATACGCAGTATTTT
CDR3aa: CASLGGGLGDTQYF

j_gene: TRBJ1-2
abundance: few
v_gene: TRBV5-4
d_gene: .
CDR3nt: TGTGCCAGCAGCTTGGACAGGTCGGTCTATGGCTACACCTTC
CDR3aa: CASSLDRSVYGYTF

j_gene: TRBJ1-5
abundance: .
v_gene: TRBV4-1
d_gene: TRBD1
CDR3nt: TGCGCCAGCAGCCAAGAGGAGAGTCGAGGGGGCCCTAGCAATCAGCCCCAGCATTTT
CDR3aa: CASSQEESRGGPSNQPQHF

j_gene: TRBJ2-7
abundance: .
v_gene: TRBV5-1
d_gene: .
CDR3nt: TGCGCCAGCAGCCTGGACGACGCAAGGCCTGCCTACGAGCAGTACTTC
CDR3aa: CASSLDDARPAYEQYF

j_gene: TRBJ1-5
abundance: few
v_gene: TRBV6-5
d_gene: .
CDR3nt: TGTGCCAGCAGTTCCAGGCAATATAGCAATCAGCCCCAGCATTTT
CDR3aa: CASSSRQYSNQPQHF

j_gene: TRBJ2-1
abundance: few
v_gene: TRBV6-1
d_gene: TRBD2
CDR3nt: TGTGCCAGCAAGTCGGGACTAGCGGGCTACCATGAGCAGTTCTTC
CDR3aa: CASKSGLAGYHEQFF

j_gene: TRBJ2-7
abundance: .
v_gene: TRBV2
d_gene: TRBD1
CDR3nt: TGTGCCAGCAGTGAAAGGGACAGGGGCGTCGACGAGCAGTACTTC
CDR3aa: CASSERDRGVDEQYF

j_gene: TRBJ1-2
abundance: few
v_gene: TRBV7-8
d_gene: .
CDR3nt: TGTGCCAGCAGCTTAGTGGGTGATGGCTACACCTTC
CDR3aa: CASSLVGDGYTF

j_gene: TRBJ1-2
abundance: .
v_gene: TRBV6-1
d_gene: .
CDR3nt: TGTGCCAGCAGCCCCATAAGTAGTAACTATGGCTACACCTTC
CDR3aa: CASSPISSNYGYTF

j_gene: TRBJ1-6
abundance: .
v_gene: TRBV27
d_gene: .
CDR3nt: TGTGCCAGCAGTTACATGAGGCAGATAGATTCACCCCTCCACTTT
CDR3aa: CASSYMRQIDSPLHF

j_gene: TRBJ1-1
abundance: .
v_gene: TRBV19
d_gene: .
CDR3nt: TGTGCCAGTAGTATCGCGCCTACCGGGACCAAAGCTTTCTTT
CDR3aa: CASSIAPTGTKAFF